This is a list of T cell receptor beta chains from one sample in a study of T cell repertoires in cytomegalovirus infection. TCRdb used MiXCR to reprocess the reads, holding one entry per CDR3 protein. Of 150,000 to 200,000 distinct CDR3 sequences listed, about a tenth are singletons. Sequencing was performed on PBMCs. Receptors were obtained from a human donor in good health (CMV status not recorded). Some clones in this sample may be carry-over from other donors' samples. CDR3s include the opening cysteine and the closing phenylalanine or tryptophan. D genes are given only for firm matches. Size values are once, few and many counts, or a class for expanded clones, and some rows have none.

size: many; V: TRBV28; D: TRBD1; J: TRBJ2-7; CDR3: CASSHGDRVKGEQYF; DNA: TGTGCCAGCAGCCATGGGGACAGGGTTAAGGGCGAGCAGTACTTC
size: few; V: TRBV20-1; D: TRBD2; J: TRBJ2-1; CDR3: CSAAPGAGFYNEQFF; DNA: TGCAGTGCTGCCCCAGGAGCGGGGTTCTACAATGAGCAGTTCTTC
size: many; V: TRBV6-6; D: -; J: TRBJ1-3; CDR3: CASSSGVFSGNTIYF; DNA: TGTGCCAGCAGTTCGGGGGTTTTCTCTGGAAACACCATATATTTT
size: few; V: TRBV6-2/TRBV6-3; D: TRBD1; J: TRBJ2-5; CDR3: CASSRQGRGYQETQYF; DNA: TGTGCCAGCAGTAGACAGGGAAGAGGGTACCAAGAGACCCAGTACTTC
size: many; V: TRBV7-2; D: -; J: TRBJ2-3; CDR3: CASSLEHGDTQYF; DNA: TGTGCCAGCAGCTTAGAACACGGGGATACGCAGTATTTT
size: few; V: TRBV7-6; D: -; J: TRBJ2-6; CDR3: CASSSTTALQPGANVLTF; DNA: TGTGCCAGCAGCTCAACGACAGCCCTCCAACCTGGGGCCAACGTCCTGACTTTC
size: many; V: TRBV7-2; D: -; J: TRBJ2-3; CDR3: CASSLALRADTQYF; DNA: TGTGCCAGCAGCTTAGCCCTACGGGCAGATACGCAGTATTTT
size: many; V: TRBV7-3; D: -; J: TRBJ1-1; CDR3: CASSPKAGWTEAFF; DNA: TGTGCCAGCAGCCCAAAGGCAGGGTGGACTGAAGCTTTCTTT
size: many; V: TRBV6-2/TRBV6-3; D: -; J: TRBJ1-1; CDR3: CASSYWQNTEAFF; DNA: TGTGCCAGCAGTTACTGGCAGAACACTGAAGCTTTCTTT
size: few; V: TRBV6-5; D: TRBD1; J: TRBJ1-2; CDR3: CASSYIVQGFYTF; DNA: TGTGCCAGCAGTTACATCGTACAGGGGTTCTACACCTTC
size: -; V: TRBV5-8; D: -; J: TRBJ2-2; CDR3: CASSLLGGSRTGELFF; DNA: TGTGCCAGCAGCTTGTTGGGGGGCAGCCGCACCGGGGAGCTGTTTTTT
size: few; V: TRBV27; D: TRBD1; J: TRBJ2-2; CDR3: CASSPDRGRLTGELFF; DNA: TGTGCCAGCAGCCCTGACAGGGGGCGTTTGACCGGGGAGCTGTTTTTT
size: few; V: TRBV18; D: -; J: TRBJ2-4; CDR3: CASSPSGSAIDIQYF; DNA: TGTGCCAGCTCACCCTCGGGATCGGCGATTGACATTCAGTACTTC
size: -; V: TRBV19; D: -; J: TRBJ1-1; CDR3: CASTPRNSEAFF; DNA: TGTGCCAGTACCCCCCGGAACAGTGAAGCTTTCTTT
size: many; V: TRBV7-8; D: TRBD2; J: TRBJ2-1; CDR3: CASSLYNGGGSYNEQFF; DNA: TGTGCCAGCAGCTTATATAACGGGGGGGGCTCCTACAATGAGCAGTTCTTC
size: few; V: TRBV19; D: -; J: TRBJ2-2; CDR3: CASLGDIAGELFF; DNA: TGTGCCAGCCTGGGGGACATTGCCGGGGAGCTGTTTTTT
size: -; V: TRBV12-3/TRBV12-4; D: -; J: TRBJ1-1; CDR3: CASSQQGRNTEAFF; DNA: TGTGCCAGCAGTCAACAGGGCCGGAACACTGAAGCTTTCTTT
size: few; V: TRBV9; D: -; J: TRBJ2-7; CDR3: CASSVAPDNYEQYF; DNA: TGTGCCAGCAGCGTAGCTCCGGACAACTACGAGCAGTACTTC
size: few; V: TRBV6-2/TRBV6-3; D: -; J: TRBJ1-6; CDR3: CASSYESSYNSPLHF; DNA: TGTGCCAGCAGCTACGAGAGCTCCTATAATTCACCCCTCCACTTT
size: -; V: TRBV14; D: -; J: TRBJ2-5; CDR3: CASSQQWETQYF; DNA: TGTGCCAGCAGCCAACAGTGGGAGACCCAGTACTTC
size: many; V: TRBV5-6; D: TRBD1; J: TRBJ2-5; CDR3: CASSLTGGVEETQYF; DNA: TGTGCCAGCAGCTTGACAGGGGGAGTCGAAGAGACCCAGTACTTC
size: few; V: TRBV6-1; D: -; J: TRBJ2-1; CDR3: CASSERPYNEQFF; DNA: TGTGCCAGCAGTGAGAGACCATACAATGAGCAGTTCTTC
size: few; V: TRBV2; D: -; J: TRBJ1-1; CDR3: CASSGRQEAFF; DNA: TGTGCCAGCAGTGGAAGACAGGAAGCTTTCTTT
size: many; V: TRBV5-1; D: -; J: TRBJ2-1; CDR3: CASSLDAGSSYNEQFF; DNA: TGCGCCAGCAGCTTGGACGCCGGGAGCTCCTACAATGAGCAGTTCTTC
size: few; V: TRBV3-1; D: -; J: TRBJ1-1; CDR3: CASSQEGRLNTEAFF; DNA: TGTGCCAGCAGCCAAGAAGGTCGGTTGAACACTGAAGCTTTCTTT
size: many; V: TRBV4-2; D: -; J: TRBJ2-5; CDR3: CASSQDETSFRVGTQYF; DNA: TGTGCCAGCAGCCAAGATGAAACTAGCTTTAGGGTGGGGACCCAGTACTTC
size: -; V: TRBV5-1; D: TRBD1; J: TRBJ1-4; CDR3: CASSWSGTDNEKLFF; DNA: TGCGCCAGCAGCTGGTCCGGGACAGATAATGAAAAACTGTTTTTT
size: few; V: TRBV29-1; D: -; J: TRBJ1-4; CDR3: CSVVLSNEKLFF; DNA: TGCAGCGTTGTGTTGTCTAATGAAAAACTGTTTTTT